This is a list of T cell receptor beta chains from one sample in a study of CD8 T cells in ankylosing spondylitis. Each CDR3 protein gets one entry after TCRdb re-called the 5' RACE reads with MiXCR. The table has 350,000 or so distinct CDR3 sequences, under 14% seen once. The sequenced material came from blood, either unsorted or a sorted T cell fraction (not recorded which). These receptors were taken from a female donor with ankylosing spondylitis or in good health (not recorded which). Both conserved end residues are part of each CDR3. The D gene is left open where the match is weak. Clone size is stated in some rows and not others, as once, few, many or a class when expanded.

abundance	d_gene	v_gene	j_gene	len	CDR3nt	CDR3aa
many	TRBD1	TRBV24-1	TRBJ1-1	15	TGTGCCACCAGTGATTCAAGAGGGGGCATCACTGAAGCTTTCTTT	CATSDSRGGITEAFF
many	-	TRBV10-3	TRBJ2-7	14	TGTGCCATCAGTGAGGGGACGGGGACCTACGAGCAGTACTTC	CAISEGTGTYEQYF
many	-	TRBV7-8	TRBJ2-7	15	TGTGCCAGCAGCTTTTCGACCGTACGGAACTACGAGCAGTACTTC	CASSFSTVRNYEQYF
many	TRBD1	TRBV20-1	TRBJ2-6	17	TGCAGTGCTCTGACAGGGTGGACCCCCTCTGGGGCCAACGTCCTGACTTTC	CSALTGWTPSGANVLTF
many	TRBD2	TRBV3-1	TRBJ2-3	14	TGTGCCAGCAGCCTTGGCGGGAGCTCCGATACGCAGTATTTT	CASSLGGSSDTQYF
few	-	TRBV12-3/TRBV12-4	TRBJ1-5	15	TGTGCCAGCAGTCGCGGACGGTATAGCAATCAGCCCCAGCATTTT	CASSRGRYSNQPQHF
many	-	TRBV7-2	TRBJ2-7	12	TGTGCCAGCAGCTCCCAAAACTACGAGCAGTACTTC	CASSSQNYEQYF
many	TRBD1	TRBV10-3	TRBJ1-1	14	TGTGCCATCAGTGAGACAGGGGGGAACACTGAAGCTTTCTTT	CAISETGGNTEAFF
many	-	TRBV5-1	TRBJ2-7	19	TGCGCCAGCAGCTTGGGAGAGGTGTCGTCCCGCGCAAGAACCTACGAGCAGTACTTC	CASSLGEVSSRARTYEQYF
many	TRBD1	TRBV5-1	TRBJ1-1	13	TGCGCCAGCAGCAGTGAGACAGGGGCTGAAGCTTTCTTT	CASSSETGAEAFF
-	-	TRBV20-1	TRBJ2-7	13	TGCAGTGCCCCATCAGGGGGGGCTTACGAGCAGTACTTC	CSAPSGGAYEQYF
few	TRBD2	TRBV20-1	TRBJ2-5	13	TGCAGTGCTAGGCGGGAGACGAAGGAGACCCAGTACTTC	CSARRETKETQYF
many	-	TRBV12-3/TRBV12-4	TRBJ2-3	11	TGTGCCAGCAGTTTAGGGTCAGCGCAGTATTTT	CASSLGSAQYF
-	TRBD2	TRBV4-3	TRBJ2-2	17	TGCGCCAGCAGCCAAGAAGGACTAGCGGGAGCAGCCGGGGAGCTGTTTTTT	CASSQEGLAGAAGELFF
few	-	TRBV6-1	TRBJ1-4	17	TGTGCCAGCAGTCCCTACCTGCGGGGTCGGACTAATGAAAAACTGTTTTTT	CASSPYLRGRTNEKLFF
-	TRBD2	TRBV7-3	TRBJ2-7	13	TGTGCCAGCAGCTTAACGATCGGGGGGGAGCAGTACTTC	CASSLTIGGEQYF
few	TRBD1	TRBV2	TRBJ2-1	18	TGTGCCAGCAGAACCTCCCGGACAGGGAGTGAGGACTACAATGAGCAGTTCTTC	CASRTSRTGSEDYNEQFF
many	-	TRBV5-6	TRBJ2-7	13	TGTGCCAGCAGCTTGGTGGGGGTCTACGAGCAGTACTTC	CASSLVGVYEQYF
few	-	TRBV7-2	TRBJ2-3	16	TGTGCCAGCAGCTTAGCTTCCGGTCCAGGCACAGATACGCAGTATTTT	CASSLASGPGTDTQYF
few	TRBD1	TRBV6-2/TRBV6-3	TRBJ2-5	14	TGTGCCAGCAGCCGAGACAGGGGGCGAGAGACCCAGTACTTC	CASSRDRGRETQYF
once	-	TRBV18	TRBJ1-6	13	TGTGCCGGCTCCCGGGAGAATAATTCACCCCTCCACTTT	CAGSRENNSPLHF
many	-	TRBV7-2	TRBJ1-4	15	TGTGCCAGCAGCACTAGACAGGCAACTAATGAAAAACTGTTTTTT	CASSTRQATNEKLFF
many	-	TRBV20-1	TRBJ1-1	14	TGCAGTGCTAGACAGGGTGCGCGGGACACTGAAGCTTTCTTT	CSARQGARDTEAFF
few	-	TRBV25-1	TRBJ2-2	14	TGTGCCAGCAGTGGACGATCGGGCACCGGGGAGCTGTTTTTT	CASSGRSGTGELFF
many	-	TRBV10-3	TRBJ1-1	13	TGTGCCATCAGTGTTGTAAGGAACACTGAAGCTTTCTTT	CAISVVRNTEAFF
-	-	TRBV20-1	TRBJ2-7	14	TGCAGTGCTAACCGTGGTGATTTAAGGGACGAGCAGTACTTC	CSANRGDLRDEQYF
few	-	TRBV28	TRBJ1-2	15	TGTGCCAGCAGTCCCATACCCACGACGGGTTATGGCTACACCTTC	CASSPIPTTGYGYTF
many	-	TRBV3-1	TRBJ2-2	15	TGTGCCAGCAGCGGAAGATTAGGGGTCACCGGGGAGCTGTTTTTT	CASSGRLGVTGELFF
many	-	TRBV10-3	TRBJ2-5	11	TGTGCCACACAGGTACAAGAGACCCAGTACTTC	CATQVQETQYF
many	TRBD1	TRBV20-1	TRBJ2-3	17	TGCAGTGACAAAAAAATCTTGAGGGACAGGGAAACAGATACGCAGTATTTT	CSDKKILRDRETDTQYF
few	-	TRBV7-2	TRBJ2-1	15	TGTGCCAGCAGCCCGCCGGGAGAGGGTTACAATGAGCAGTTCTTC	CASSPPGEGYNEQFF
many	-	TRBV9	TRBJ1-6	13	TGTGCCAGCAGCGTGGAGGAGAGATCACCCCTCCACTTT	CASSVEERSPLHF
-	TRBD2	TRBV3-1	TRBJ2-1	17	TGTGCCAGCAGCCAAAACGAAAGACTAGCTATCCCCGATGAGCAGTTCTTC	CASSQNERLAIPDEQFF
many	-	TRBV20-1	TRBJ2-5	15	TGCAGTGCTAGAGTTGTTGGGAGCACCCAAGAGACCCAGTACTTC	CSARVVGSTQETQYF
-	-	TRBV7-6	TRBJ2-1	14	TGTGCCAGCAAGGTGGGACCCTCCTACAATGAGCAGTTCTTC	CASKVGPSYNEQFF
few	TRBD1	TRBV2	TRBJ2-5	14	TGTGCCAGCAGTGGGAATAGGGGGCTGAAGACCCAGTACTTC	CASSGNRGLKTQYF
-	TRBD2	TRBV20-1	TRBJ2-1	16	TGCAGTGCTAGCATTCTGACTAGCGCTAGATACAATGAGCAGTTCTTC	CSASILTSARYNEQFF
many	TRBD2	TRBV12-3/TRBV12-4	TRBJ2-3	13	TGTGCCAGCTATAGCGGGAGGTCGGATACGCAGTATTTT	CASYSGRSDTQYF
many	-	TRBV27	TRBJ2-7	16	TGTGCCAGCATCAACCCTCGAACGGGGCTATCCTACGAGCAGTACTTC	CASINPRTGLSYEQYF
many	TRBD2	TRBV9	TRBJ2-1	19	TGTGCCAGCAGCGTGCCTAGCGGGGGGACCCCCAGCTCCTACAATGAGCAGTTCTTC	CASSVPSGGTPSSYNEQFF
few	TRBD1	TRBV28	TRBJ1-4	15	TGTGCCAGCAGTTTACCCGGACAGGGTTTAGCAAAACTGTTTTTT	CASSLPGQGLAKLFF
many	-	TRBV19	TRBJ1-2	13	TGTGCCAGTAGTGCGCAGACTAACTATGGCTACACCTTC	CASSAQTNYGYTF
many	-	TRBV4-3	TRBJ1-5	15	TGCGCCAGCAGCCAAGGAAGTAAGGGCGATCAGCCCCAGCATTTT	CASSQGSKGDQPQHF
-	-	TRBV7-2	TRBJ2-2	14	TGTGCCAGCAGCTCGCAGGGACGGACCGGGGAGCTGTTTTTT	CASSSQGRTGELFF
-	-	TRBV24-1	TRBJ2-5	14	TGTGCCACCAGTGATACGATACATGGTGGGACCCAGTACTTC	CATSDTIHGGTQYF
many	-	TRBV7-2	TRBJ2-2	16	TGTGCCAGCAGCTTAGTGGCGGGGTCGGGCACCGGGGAGCTGTTTTTT	CASSLVAGSGTGELFF
many	-	TRBV6-1	TRBJ1-5	17	TGTGCCAGCAGTGAAGCGCGGCAGACTTTTAGCAATCAGCCCCAGCATTTT	CASSEARQTFSNQPQHF
-	-	TRBV3-1	TRBJ2-5	11	TGTGCCAGCAGCCAAGATCAGACCCAGTACTTC	CASSQDQTQYF
few	TRBD1	TRBV5-1	TRBJ2-7	13	TGCGCCAGCAGCTTTGGGACAGGACTCGAGCAGTACTTC	CASSFGTGLEQYF